These T cell receptor beta chains were read from a single sample in a study of T cell repertoires in cytomegalovirus infection. TCRdb re-called the reads through MiXCR, storing one row per CDR3 protein. The table has around 450,000 distinct CDR3 sequences, roughly 30% seen once; the top ten hold around 13%. Specimen: PBMCs. The receptors were sampled from a human donor in good health (CMV status not recorded). Some clones in this sample may be carry-over from other donors' samples. Both conserved end residues are part of each CDR3. The D gene is left open where the match is weak. Size is stated for part of the rows, as once, few or many counts, or as a class when the clone is expanded.

TRBV7-9	TRBJ1-4	.	.	TGTGCCAGCAGCTTAGACACCTACAATGAAAAACTGTTTTTT	CASSLDTYNEKLFF
TRBV19	TRBJ2-7	.	TRBD1	TGTGCCAGTAGTATTTCGACAGGGGGCTCCTACGAGCAGTACTTC	CASSISTGGSYEQYF
TRBV4-1	TRBJ2-5	.	.	TGCGCCAGCAGCCAGCCCGTGACAGCTATACAAGAGACCCAGTACTTC	CASSQPVTAIQETQYF
TRBV4-3	TRBJ2-2	many	.	TGCGCCAGCAGCCCAGGGTGGGGTAGCACCGGGGAGCTGTTTTTT	CASSPGWGSTGELFF
TRBV6-6	TRBJ1-5	few	.	TGTGCCAGCAGTACAAACAGGGATTTCAATCAGCCCCAGCATTTT	CASSTNRDFNQPQHF
TRBV6-6	TRBJ2-1	.	TRBD1	TGTGCCAGCAGTTACCTCTCTGGGACAGGGCAGGGGCAGTTCTTC	CASSYLSGTGQGQFF
TRBV3-1	TRBJ2-1	.	.	TGTGCCAGCAGCCCGGGGTGGGGGGCAGGATTATCTAATGAGCAGTTCTTC	CASSPGWGAGLSNEQFF
TRBV2	TRBJ1-5	.	TRBD1	TGTGCCAGCACCCCAAGCGCGGGACAGGGGCATCAGCCCCAGCATTTT	CASTPSAGQGHQPQHF
TRBV5-1	TRBJ2-1	.	.	TGCGCCAGCAGCTTCAGACAGGCAGGGGAGCAGTTCTTC	CASSFRQAGEQFF
TRBV14	TRBJ2-3	.	TRBD2	TGTGCCAGCAGCCAAGAGCGGCTAGCGGGGACTACAGATACGCAGTATTTT	CASSQERLAGTTDTQYF
TRBV4-2	TRBJ1-5	.	.	TGTGCCAGCAGCCAAGACAGGTACTATCAGCCCCAGCATTTT	CASSQDRYYQPQHF
TRBV7-2	TRBJ2-1	many	.	TGTGCCAGCAGAGGGTTGTTAGAGCAGTTCTTC	CASRGLLEQFF
TRBV7-4	TRBJ1-1	few	.	TGTGCCAGCCGTGTAGGGAATACTGAAGCTTTCTTT	CASRVGNTEAFF
TRBV10-1	TRBJ2-4	once	.	TGCGCCAGCAGTCCTCTTGGGACCAAAAACATTCAGTACTTC	CASSPLGTKNIQYF
TRBV7-9	TRBJ1-1	many	.	TGTGCCAGCAGCTTATCTGGACGGATGAACACTGAAGCTTTCTTT	CASSLSGRMNTEAFF
TRBV12-3/TRBV12-4	TRBJ1-1	few	TRBD1	TGTGCCAGCACACGACAGGGGGCTGGGAACACTGAAGCTTTCTTT	CASTRQGAGNTEAFF
TRBV7-7	TRBJ2-5	many	TRBD2	TGTGCCAGCAGCTTAGATGTCGGGACTAGGTTGGAGACCCAGTACTTC	CASSLDVGTRLETQYF
TRBV7-2	TRBJ1-1	many	.	TGTGCCAGCAGCTTAGAGGGGATGGCTGAAGCTTTCTTT	CASSLEGMAEAFF
TRBV3-1	TRBJ2-1	few	TRBD2	TGTGCCAGCAGACCGACTAGCGGGGGGACTTCCTACAATGAGCAGTTCTTC	CASRPTSGGTSYNEQFF
TRBV15	TRBJ1-2	.	.	TGTGCCACCAGCAGAAGGGCCCTCGAGTCCCCGGGAGGCTACACCTTC	CATSRRALESPGGYTF
TRBV7-6	TRBJ2-3	many	TRBD2	TGTGCCAGCAGCTTAGCCCTCGGGGGGAACACAGATACGCAGTATTTT	CASSLALGGNTDTQYF
TRBV7-2	TRBJ2-7	many	TRBD2	TGTGCCAGCAGTCCAACGCCGGGACTAGGGCCGGGGGAGCAGTACTTC	CASSPTPGLGPGEQYF
TRBV7-2	TRBJ1-2	.	TRBD1	TGTGCCAGCAGCTTCTCGGGACAGGGGTACGGCTACACCTTC	CASSFSGQGYGYTF
TRBV15	TRBJ1-2	.	TRBD1	TGTGCCACCAGCCCGGACAGGGGCTATGGCTACACCTTC	CATSPDRGYGYTF
TRBV7-2	TRBJ1-4	many	.	TGTGCCAGCAGCTTATATCCCCGCAGCACAACTAATGAAAAACTGTTTTTT	CASSLYPRSTTNEKLFF
TRBV28	TRBJ1-4	.	TRBD1	TGTGCCAGCAGCGTGGACAGGGTCTATGAAAAACTGTTTTTT	CASSVDRVYEKLFF
TRBV24-1	TRBJ1-2	few	.	TGTGCCACCAGTGAGACGACCGGGTCGAGAAACTATGGCTACACCTTC	CATSETTGSRNYGYTF
TRBV11-2	TRBJ1-2	.	.	TGTGCCAGCAGCTTAACGACAGCCCTATATTACTATGGCTACACCTTC	CASSLTTALYYYGYTF
TRBV19	TRBJ2-1	many	.	TGTGCCAGTAGTATAAGCGTGGACAGCGAGCAGTTCTTC	CASSISVDSEQFF
TRBV6-9	TRBJ1-2	few	.	TGTGCCAGCACCCCGGGACATCCTAGGGTCGGCTATGGCTACACCTTC	CASTPGHPRVGYGYTF
TRBV10-2	TRBJ2-3	.	.	TGCGCCAGCAGTGAGGTTGGCAGGAGGCCTTTCACAGATACGCAGTATTTT	CASSEVGRRPFTDTQYF
TRBV5-6	TRBJ1-1	few	.	TGTGCCAGCACCCCCCGGCCTCAGAACACTGAAGCTTTCTTT	CASTPRPQNTEAFF